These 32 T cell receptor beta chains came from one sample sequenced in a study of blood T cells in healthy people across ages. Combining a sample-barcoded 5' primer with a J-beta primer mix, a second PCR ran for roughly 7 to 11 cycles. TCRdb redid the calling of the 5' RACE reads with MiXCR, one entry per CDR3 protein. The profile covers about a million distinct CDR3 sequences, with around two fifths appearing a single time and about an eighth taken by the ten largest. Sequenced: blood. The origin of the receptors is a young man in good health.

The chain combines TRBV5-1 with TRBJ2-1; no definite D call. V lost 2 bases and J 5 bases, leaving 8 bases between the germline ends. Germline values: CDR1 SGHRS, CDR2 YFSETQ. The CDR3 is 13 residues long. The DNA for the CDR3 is TGCGCCAGCAGCTTCCGGCGTGACAATGAGCAGTTCTTC. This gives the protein CASSFRRDNEQFF.

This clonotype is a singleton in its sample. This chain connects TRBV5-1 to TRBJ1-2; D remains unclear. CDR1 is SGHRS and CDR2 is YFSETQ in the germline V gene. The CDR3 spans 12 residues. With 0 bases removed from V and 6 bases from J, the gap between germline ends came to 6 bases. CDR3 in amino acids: CASSLDVDGYTF. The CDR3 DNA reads TGCGCCAGCAGCTTGGATGTAGATGGCTACACCTTC.

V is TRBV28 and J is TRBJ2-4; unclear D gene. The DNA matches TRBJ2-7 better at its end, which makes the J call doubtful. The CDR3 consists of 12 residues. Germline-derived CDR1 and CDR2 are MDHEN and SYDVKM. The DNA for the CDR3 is TGTGCCAGCAGCCTTGGGTACGGCGAGCAGTACTTC. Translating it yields CASSLGYGEQYF.

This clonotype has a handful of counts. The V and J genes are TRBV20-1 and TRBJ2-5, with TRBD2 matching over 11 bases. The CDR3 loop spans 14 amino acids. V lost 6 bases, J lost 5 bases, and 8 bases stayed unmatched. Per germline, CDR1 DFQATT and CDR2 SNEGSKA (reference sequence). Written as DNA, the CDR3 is TGCAGTGCAGAAGGGACTAGCGGCCCCGAGACCCAGTACTTC. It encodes CSAEGTSGPETQYF.

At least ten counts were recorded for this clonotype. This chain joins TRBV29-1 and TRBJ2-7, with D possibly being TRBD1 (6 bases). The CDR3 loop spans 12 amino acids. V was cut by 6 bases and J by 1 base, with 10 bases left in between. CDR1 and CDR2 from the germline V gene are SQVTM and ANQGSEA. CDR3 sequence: CSVNRDSYEQYF. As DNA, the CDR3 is TGCAGCGTGAACAGGGATTCCTACGAGCAGTACTTC.

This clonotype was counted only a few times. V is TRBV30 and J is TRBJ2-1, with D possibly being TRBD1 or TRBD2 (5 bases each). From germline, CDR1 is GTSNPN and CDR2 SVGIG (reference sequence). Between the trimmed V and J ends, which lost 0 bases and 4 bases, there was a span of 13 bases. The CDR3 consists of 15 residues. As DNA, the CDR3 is TGTGCCTGGAGTGTTGGGGGTGGGGGATACAATGAGCAGTTCTTC. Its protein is CAWSVGGGGYNEQFF.

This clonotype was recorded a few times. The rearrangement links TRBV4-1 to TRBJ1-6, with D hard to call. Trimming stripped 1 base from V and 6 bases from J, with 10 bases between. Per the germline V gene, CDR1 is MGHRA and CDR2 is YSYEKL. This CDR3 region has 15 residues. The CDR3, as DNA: TGCGCCAGCAGCCAAGGTGTACGGGGTAATTCACCCCTCCACTTT. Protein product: CASSQGVRGNSPLHF.

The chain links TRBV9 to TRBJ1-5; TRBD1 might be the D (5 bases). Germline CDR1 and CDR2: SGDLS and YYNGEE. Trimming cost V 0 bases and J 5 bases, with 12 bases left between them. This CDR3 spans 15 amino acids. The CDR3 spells CASSVGGRGDQPQHF. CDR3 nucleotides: TGTGCCAGCAGCGTAGGCGGGAGGGGCGATCAGCCCCAGCATTTT.

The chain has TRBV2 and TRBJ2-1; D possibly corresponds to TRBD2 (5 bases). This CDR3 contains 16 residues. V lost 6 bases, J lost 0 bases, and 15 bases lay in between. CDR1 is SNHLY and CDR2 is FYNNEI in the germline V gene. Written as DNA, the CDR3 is TGTGCCAGCAGCCGATGGACTGGAAGCTCCTACAATGAGCAGTTCTTC. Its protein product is CASSRWTGSSYNEQFF.

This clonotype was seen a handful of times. CDR3 loop: CASSPGTGVNEQFF. As DNA, the CDR3 is TGTGCCAGCAGTCCAGGGACAGGGGTCAATGAGCAGTTCTTC. V gene TRBV12-3 or TRBV12-4 combines with J gene TRBJ2-1; 10 bases match TRBD1. The CDR3 length is 14 residues. After removal of 5 bases from V and 6 bases from J, the junction contained 4 bases not matched to a gene.

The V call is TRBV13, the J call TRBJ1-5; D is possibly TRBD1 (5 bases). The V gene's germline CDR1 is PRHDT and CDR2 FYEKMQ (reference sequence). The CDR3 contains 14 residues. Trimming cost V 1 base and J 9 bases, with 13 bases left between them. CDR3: CASSLDRERGPQHF. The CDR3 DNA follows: TGTGCCAGCAGCTTAGACAGAGAAAGGGGGCCCCAGCATTTT.

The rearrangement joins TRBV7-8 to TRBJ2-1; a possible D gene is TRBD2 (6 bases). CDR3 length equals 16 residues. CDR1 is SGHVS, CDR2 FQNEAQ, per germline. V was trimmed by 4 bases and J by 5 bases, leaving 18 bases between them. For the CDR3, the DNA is TGTGCCAGCAGCTCCAATAATGGTGCGGGGAACAATGAGCAGTTCTTC. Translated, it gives CASSSNNGAGNNEQFF.

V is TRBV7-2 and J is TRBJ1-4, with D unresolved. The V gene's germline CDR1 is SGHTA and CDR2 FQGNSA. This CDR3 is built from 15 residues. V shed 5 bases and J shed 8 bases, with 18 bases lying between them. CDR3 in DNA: TGTGCCAGCAGCGTACCGGGCCCAGTGGGGGAAAAACTGTTTTTT. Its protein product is CASSVPGPVGEKLFF.

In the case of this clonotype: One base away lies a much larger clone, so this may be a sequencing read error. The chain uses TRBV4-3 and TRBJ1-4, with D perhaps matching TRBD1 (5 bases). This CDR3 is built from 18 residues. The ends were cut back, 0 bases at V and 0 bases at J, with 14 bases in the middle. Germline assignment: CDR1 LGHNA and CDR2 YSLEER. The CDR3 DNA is TGCGCCAGCAGCCAAGATCTTGGGACTGCTGCAACTAATGAAAAACTGTTTTTT. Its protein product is CASSQDLGTAATNEKLFF.

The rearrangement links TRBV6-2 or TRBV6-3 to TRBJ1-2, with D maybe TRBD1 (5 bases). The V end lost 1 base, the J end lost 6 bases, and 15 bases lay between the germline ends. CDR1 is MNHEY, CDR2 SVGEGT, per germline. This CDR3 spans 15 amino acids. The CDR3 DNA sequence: TGTGCCAGCAGTTACTTGGGGACGGCACTGAATGGCTACACCTTC. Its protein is CASSYLGTALNGYTF.

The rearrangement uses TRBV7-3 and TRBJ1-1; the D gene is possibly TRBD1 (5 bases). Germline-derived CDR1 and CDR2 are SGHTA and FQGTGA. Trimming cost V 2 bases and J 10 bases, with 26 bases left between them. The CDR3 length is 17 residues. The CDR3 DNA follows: TGTGCCAGCAGCTTACCAACAGGAAACGGACGCCAAGGAAGAGCTTTCTTT. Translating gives CASSLPTGNGRQGRAFF. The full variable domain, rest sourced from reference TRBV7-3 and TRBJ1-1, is GAGVSQTPSNKVTEKGKYVELRCDPISGHTALYWYRQSLGQGPEFLIYFQGTGAADDSGLPNDRFFAVRPEGSVSTLKIQRTERGDSAVYLCASSLPTGNGRQGRAFFGQGTRLTVV.

CDR3: CASSRRPHVSSYNEQYF. In nucleotides, the CDR3 is TGTGCCAGCAGTCGCCGTCCCCATGTAAGCTCCTACAATGAGCAGTACTTC. The chain has TRBV6-1 and TRBJ2-1; D is unclear. The end of the DNA fits TRBJ2-7 better, so the J call may be wrong. The CDR3 consists of 17 residues. CDR1 and CDR2 (germline): MNHNS, SASEGT.

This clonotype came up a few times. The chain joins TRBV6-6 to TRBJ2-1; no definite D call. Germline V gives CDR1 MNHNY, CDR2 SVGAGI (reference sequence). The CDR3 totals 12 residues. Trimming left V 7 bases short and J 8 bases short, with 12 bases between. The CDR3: CASTTSPYEQFF. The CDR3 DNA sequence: TGTGCCAGCACCACCTCCCCATATGAGCAGTTCTTC.

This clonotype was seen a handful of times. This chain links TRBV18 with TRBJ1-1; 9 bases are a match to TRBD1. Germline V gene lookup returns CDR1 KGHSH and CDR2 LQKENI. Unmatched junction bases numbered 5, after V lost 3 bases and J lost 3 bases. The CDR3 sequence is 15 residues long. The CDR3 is CASSPYRGRDTEAFF. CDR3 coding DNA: TGTGCCAGCTCACCGTACAGGGGGCGCGACACTGAAGCTTTCTTT.

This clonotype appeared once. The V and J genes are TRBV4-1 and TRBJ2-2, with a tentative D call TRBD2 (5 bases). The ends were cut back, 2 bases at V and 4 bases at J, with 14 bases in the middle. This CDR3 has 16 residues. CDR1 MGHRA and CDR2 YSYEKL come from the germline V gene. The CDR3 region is CASSQPVRRGTGELFF. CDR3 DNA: TGCGCCAGCAGCCAACCTGTGAGACGGGGCACCGGGGAGCTGTTTTTT.

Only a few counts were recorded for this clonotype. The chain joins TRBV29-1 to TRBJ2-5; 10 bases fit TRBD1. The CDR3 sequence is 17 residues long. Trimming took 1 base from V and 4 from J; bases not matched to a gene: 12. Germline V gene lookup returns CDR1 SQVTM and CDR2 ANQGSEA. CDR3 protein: CSVEGIGDRGMGETQYF. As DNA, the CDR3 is TGCAGCGTTGAAGGCATTGGGGACAGGGGAATGGGAGAGACCCAGTACTTC.

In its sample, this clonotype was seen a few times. The CDR3 is CASSFSSGEGTDTQYF. The CDR3 DNA reads as TGTGCCAGCAGCTTCTCTAGCGGGGAAGGCACAGATACGCAGTATTTT. The chain employs TRBV7-6 and TRBJ2-3, with 9 positions matching TRBD2. Trimming cost V 3 bases and J 1 base; bases outside gene matches: 5. This CDR3 contains 16 residues. Germline CDR1 SGHVS, CDR2 FNYEAQ. Filled out from reference TRBV7-6 and TRBJ2-3, the complete variable domain reads GAGVSQSPRYKVTKRGQDVALRCDPISGHVSLYWYRQALGQGPEFLTYFNYEAQQDKSGLPNDRFSAERPEGSISTLTIQRTEQRDSAMYRCASSFSSGEGTDTQYFGPGTRLTVL.

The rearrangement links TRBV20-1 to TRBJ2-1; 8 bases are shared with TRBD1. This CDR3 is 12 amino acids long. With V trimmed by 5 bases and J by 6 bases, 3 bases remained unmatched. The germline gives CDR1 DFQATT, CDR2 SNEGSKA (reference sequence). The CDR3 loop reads CSADRGGNEQFF. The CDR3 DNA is TGCAGTGCTGACAGGGGTGGCAATGAGCAGTTCTTC.

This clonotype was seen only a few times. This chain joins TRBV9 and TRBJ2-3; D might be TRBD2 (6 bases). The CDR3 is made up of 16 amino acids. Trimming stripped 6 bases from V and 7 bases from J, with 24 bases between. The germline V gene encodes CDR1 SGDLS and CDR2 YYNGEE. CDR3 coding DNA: TGTGCCAGCACTACAACAGATACGGGGGACGACCATACGCAGTATTTT. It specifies CASTTTDTGDDHTQYF.

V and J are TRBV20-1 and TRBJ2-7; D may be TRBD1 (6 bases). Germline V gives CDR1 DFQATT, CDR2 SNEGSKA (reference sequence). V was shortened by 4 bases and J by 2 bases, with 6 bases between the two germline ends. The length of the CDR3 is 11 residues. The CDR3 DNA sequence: TGCAGTGCTAACAGGGCCTACGAGCAGTACTTC. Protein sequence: CSANRAYEQYF.

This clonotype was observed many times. CDR3 region: CASSPGANTEAFF. CDR3 DNA sequence: TGTGCCAGCAGCCCCGGGGCGAACACTGAAGCTTTCTTT. The V call is TRBV7-3, the J call TRBJ1-1; D possibly corresponds to TRBD1 (5 bases). The CDR3 has 13 residues. Looked up from germline, CDR1 is SGHTA and CDR2 is FQGTGA. Trimming removed 5 bases at V and 1 base at J, with 8 bases between.

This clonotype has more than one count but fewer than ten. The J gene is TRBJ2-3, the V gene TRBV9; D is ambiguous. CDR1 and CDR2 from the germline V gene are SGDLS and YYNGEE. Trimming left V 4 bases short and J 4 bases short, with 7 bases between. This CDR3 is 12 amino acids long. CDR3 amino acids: CASSFFSDTQYF. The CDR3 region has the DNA TGTGCCAGCAGCTTCTTTTCAGATACGCAGTATTTT.

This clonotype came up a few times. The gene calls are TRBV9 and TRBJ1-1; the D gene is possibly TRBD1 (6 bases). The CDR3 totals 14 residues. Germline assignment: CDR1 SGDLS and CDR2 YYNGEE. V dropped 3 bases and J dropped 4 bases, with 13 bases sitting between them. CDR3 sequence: CASSGDTFGTEAFF. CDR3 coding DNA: TGTGCCAGCAGCGGGGACACCTTTGGCACTGAAGCTTTCTTT. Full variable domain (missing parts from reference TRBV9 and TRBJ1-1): DSGVTQTPKHLITATGQRVTLRCSPRSGDLSVYWYQQSLDQGLQFLIQYYNGEERAKGNILERFSAQQFPDLHSELNLSSLELGDSALYFCASSGDTFGTEAFFGQGTRLTVV.

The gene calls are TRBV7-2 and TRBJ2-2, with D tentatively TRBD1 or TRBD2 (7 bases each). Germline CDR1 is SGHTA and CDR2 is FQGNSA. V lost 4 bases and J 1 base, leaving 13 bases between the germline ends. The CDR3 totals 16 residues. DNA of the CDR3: TGTGCCAGCAGCTGGGAGGGGGCAAAGAACACCGGGGAGCTGTTTTTT. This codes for CASSWEGAKNTGELFF.

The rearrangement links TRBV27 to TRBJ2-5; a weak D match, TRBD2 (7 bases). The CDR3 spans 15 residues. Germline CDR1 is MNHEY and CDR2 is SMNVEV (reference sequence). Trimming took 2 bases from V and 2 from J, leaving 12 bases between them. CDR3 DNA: TGTGCCAGCAGTTTAAGTGCGGGGGCACAAGAGACCCAGTACTTC. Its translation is CASSLSAGAQETQYF.

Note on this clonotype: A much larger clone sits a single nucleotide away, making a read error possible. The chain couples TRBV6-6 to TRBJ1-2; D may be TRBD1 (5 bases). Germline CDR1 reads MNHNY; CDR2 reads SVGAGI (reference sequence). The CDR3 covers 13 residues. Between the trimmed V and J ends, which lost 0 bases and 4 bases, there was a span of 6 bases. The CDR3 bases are TGTGCCAGCAGTTACTCAGGGGCCTATGGCTACACCTTC. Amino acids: CASSYSGAYGYTF.

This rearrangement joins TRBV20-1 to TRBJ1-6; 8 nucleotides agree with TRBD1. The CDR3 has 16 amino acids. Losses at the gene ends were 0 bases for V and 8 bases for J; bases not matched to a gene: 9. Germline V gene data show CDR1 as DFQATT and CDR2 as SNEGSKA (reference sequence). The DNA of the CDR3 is TGCAGTGCTAGAGATCGAGACAGGGGTGCATATTCACCCCTCCACTTT. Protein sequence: CSARDRDRGAYSPLHF.